This T cell receptor beta chain was identified during a study of metastatic and nonmetastatic thyroid tumors. TCRdb re-analyzed the PCR reads through MiXCR. The profile shows 4,500 to 6,500 clones, 28% of them singletons. The germline CDR1 and CDR2 sequences are MNHNS and SASEGT. V lost 6 bases, J lost 10 bases, and 15 bases stayed unmatched. The CDR3 consists of 15 residues. Before thyroid surgery, none of the patients had received any treatment. This chain links TRBV6-1 with TRBJ1-1; 9 nucleotides align to TRBD1. The sequence was collected from a female donor with papillary thyroid cancer or a benign thyroid nodule (not recorded which). Some clones in this sample may be carry-over from other donors' samples. The source material was adjacent normal tissue. The CDR3 region has the DNA TGTGCCAGCAGCCCGGGACAGGGCCTACACCCTGCAGCTTTCTTT. This translates into CASSPGQGLHPAAFF.